Below, 7 T cell receptor beta chains from the same sample are listed, as sequenced in a study of neoadjuvant anti-PD-1 for oral cavity cancer. Time point defined: after neoadjuvant nivolumab, at surgical resection. Assay used: immunoSEQ multiplex PCR; TCRdb lists only in-frame clones, some missing. The data contain approximately 16,000 clones, roughly 40% of them singletons. Material: tumor tissue, obtained after nivolumab (anti-PD-1) treatment. These receptors originate from a person between 40 and 79 years old with oral cavity squamous cell carcinoma.

The chain joins TRBV19 to TRBJ1-2, with TRBD1 matching 7 bases. The germline V gene encodes CDR1 LNHDA and CDR2 SQIVND (reference sequence). This CDR3 comprises 14 residues. Trimming took 2 bases from V and 4 from J; bases not matched to a gene: 4. CDR3 protein: CASSITGTAYGYTF. CDR3 DNA sequence: TGTGCCAGTAGTATAACCGGGACAGCCTATGGCTACACCTTC.

The chain uses TRBV7-2 and TRBJ1-2; 7 bases match TRBD1. The V gene end was trimmed by 3 bases and the J gene end by 4 bases; junction bases not matched to a gene: 5. The CDR3 spans 14 residues. From germline, CDR1 is SGHTA and CDR2 FQGNSA. The CDR3 region is CASSLTGWSYGYTF. The CDR3 DNA follows: TGTGCCAGCAGCTTGACAGGGTGGAGCTATGGCTACACCTTC.

This clone was picked up a small number of times. V usage is TRBV5-5 and J usage is TRBJ2-6; D may be TRBD1 (5 bases). The CDR3 covers 15 residues. Germline lookup yields CDR1 SGHKS and CDR2 YYEKEE (reference sequence). Trimming removed 7 bases from V and 0 bases from J, with 11 bases in between. CDR3 nucleotides: TGTGCCAGCGACAGATGGGGCTCTGGGGCCAACGTCCTGACTTTC. Its translation: CASDRWGSGANVLTF.

In its sample, this clone was seen a few times. The rearrangement joins TRBV5-4 to TRBJ2-1; TRBD2 aligns across 7 bases. Germline V CDR1 and CDR2: SGHNT, YYREEE (reference sequence). V lost 2 bases to trimming and J lost 6 bases; unmatched junction nucleotides: 5. This CDR3 spans 14 amino acids. CDR3 DNA sequence: TGTGCCAGCAGCTTACCTCTAGCGGCCAATGAGCAGTTCTTC. Residues: CASSLPLAANEQFF. The full variable domain, its missing parts supplied by reference TRBV5-4 and TRBJ2-1, is ETGVTQSPTHLIKTRGQQVTLRCSSQSGHNTVSWYQQALGQGPQFIFQYYREEENGRGNFPPRFSGLQFPNYSSELNVNALELDDSALYLCASSLPLAANEQFFGPGTRLTVL.

This chain uses TRBV6-6 with TRBJ1-6, with D possibly matching TRBD1 (5 bases). CDR1 is MNHNY and CDR2 is SVGAGI in the germline V gene (reference sequence). V lost 9 bases, J lost 7 bases, and 16 bases lay in between. The CDR3 consists of 14 residues. The DNA for the CDR3 is TGTGCCAGTACCGGACAACGGACGAATTCACCCCTCCACTTT. It specifies CASTGQRTNSPLHF.

The chain is built from TRBV6-5 and TRBJ1-2, with D possibly matching TRBD1 (6 bases). V lost 2 bases to trimming and J lost 10 bases, with 14 bases between them. This CDR3 is built from 13 residues. The germline V gene encodes CDR1 MNHEY and CDR2 SVGAGI. The CDR3 reads CASSYEGEEDYTF. The CDR3 DNA follows: TGTGCCAGCAGTTACGAGGGGGAGGAGGACTACACCTTC.

This chain uses TRBV9 with TRBJ2-3, with TRBD2 as a possible D gene (6 bases). Germline loops: CDR1 SGDLS, CDR2 YYNGEE. This CDR3 is 14 amino acids long. V shed 0 bases and J shed 4 bases, with 9 bases lying between them. This chain's CDR3 is CASSVGPGADTQYF. The CDR3 DNA reads TGTGCCAGCAGCGTAGGGCCGGGAGCAGATACGCAGTATTTT.